Listed below are T cell receptor beta chains from one sample, sequenced in a study of blood T cell repertoires in COVID-19. Sequenced by immunoSEQ multiplex PCR; TCRdb stores in-frame clones only, minus some. In the table there are some 48,000 clones, around four fifths of which are singletons. Specimen: peripheral blood. All receptors derive from a human donor in a cohort sampled during active COVID-19. CDR3s include the opening cysteine and the closing phenylalanine or tryptophan. Each record gives: D gene, V gene, J gene, clone size, CDR3 protein, CDR3 DNA. The D gene is left open where the match is weak. Size is omitted from some rows. Given values are once, few, many or a class for expanded clones.

>.|TRBV27|TRBJ1-2|medium-sized
CASSSTRREGYTF
TGTGCCAGCAGTTCCACCCGAAGGGAGGGCTACACCTTC
>TRBD2|TRBV24-1|TRBJ2-3|.
CATSDSRTSGGGTYTQYF
TGTGCCACCAGTGACTCCAGGACTAGCGGGGGGGGAACATATACGCAGTATTTT
>TRBD2|TRBV3-1/TRBV3-2|TRBJ2-3|.
CASSQVLAGVTDTQYF
TGTGCCAGCAGCCAAGTGTTAGCGGGGGTAACAGATACGCAGTATTTT
>.|TRBV6-5|TRBJ2-2|.
CASKGGGVTGELFF
TGTGCCAGCAAGGGGGGAGGGGTCACCGGGGAGCTGTTTTTT
>TRBD1|TRBV28|TRBJ1-2|.
CASGVTRTGGSYGYTF
TGTGCCAGCGGCGTAACGAGGACAGGGGGCAGCTATGGCTACACCTTC
>TRBD1|TRBV6-1|TRBJ1-5|.
CASSEALGTGDLLGSNQPQHF
TGTGCCAGCAGTGAAGCGCTCGGGACAGGGGACCTCTTGGGAAGCAATCAGCCCCAGCATTTT
>TRBD1|TRBV3-1/TRBV3-2|TRBJ1-2|.
CASSLGQGEHYGYTF
TGTGCCAGCAGCCTTGGCCAGGGGGAACACTATGGCTACACCTTC
>TRBD2|TRBV7-8|TRBJ2-1|few
CASRLAGGRNEQFF
TGTGCCAGCAGATTAGCGGGGGGTCGCAATGAGCAGTTCTTC
>.|TRBV6-2/TRBV6-3|TRBJ2-7|.
CASSPRFLYEQYF
TGTGCCAGCAGCCCTCGGTTCCTCTACGAGCAGTACTTC
>.|TRBV14|TRBJ1-6|.
CASSRILGGDPRRHSPLHF
TGTGCCAGCAGCCGAATTCTGGGGGGGGACCCGAGGCGTCATTCACCCCTCCACTTT
>.|TRBV10-1|TRBJ2-1|.
CASSRGQSYNEQFF
TGCGCCAGCAGTAGGGGCCAATCATACAATGAGCAGTTCTTC
>.|TRBV7-9|TRBJ2-7|.
CASSLAGREQYF
TGTGCCAGCAGCTTAGCGGGGAGAGAGCAGTACTTC
>.|TRBV2|TRBJ1-1|.
CASRTPLGGNTEAFF
TGTGCCAGCAGGACCCCCTTAGGGGGGAACACTGAAGCTTTCTTT
>.|TRBV3-1/TRBV3-2|TRBJ2-3|once
CASSQVEDTQYF
TGTGCCAGCAGCCAAGTGGAGGATACGCAGTATTTT
>.|TRBV6-4|TRBJ1-2|.
CASSDQQGRDGYTF
TGTGCCAGCAGTGACCAACAGGGACGAGATGGCTACACCTTC
>.|TRBV30|TRBJ1-1|.
CAWRHYNTEAFF
TGTGCCTGGAGGCACTATAACACTGAAGCTTTCTTT